These 3 T cell receptor beta chains were all obtained from the same sample, sequenced in a study of control samples from healthy donors and cancer patients (dated by TCRdb to 2019 to 2021). Receptor libraries were prepared by the immunoSEQ multiplex PCR assay. Entries here come from immuneACCESS through TCRdb and include only in-frame sequences with V and J called. Some clones fail to appear in such tables; in the studies checked, an unresolved V gene covers under half of the shortfall, and the cause of the remainder is unknown. The sample has 150,000 to 200,000 clones on record, almost 90% of them singletons. Of the sample, 1.3% to 1.5% is held by the ten largest clones. Material: blood. Receptors were obtained from a woman between 45 and 65 years old in good health.

The chain has TRBV4-3 and TRBJ2-3; TRBD2 matches at 8 bases. The V and J ends lost 0 bases and 2 bases, in that order; junction bases with no gene match: 4. Germline CDR1 and CDR2: LGHNA and YSLEER. This CDR3 has 16 amino acids. The DNA for the CDR3 is TGCGCCAGCAGCCAAGACGTAGCGGGGCTCACAGATACGCAGTATTTT. As protein: CASSQDVAGLTDTQYF.

The rearrangement uses TRBV9 and TRBJ1-3; 8 bases are a match to TRBD1. There are 15 residues in the CDR3. Germline V gene data show CDR1 as SGDLS and CDR2 as YYNGEE. V dropped 5 bases and J dropped 8; count of bases not matched to a gene: 12. The CDR3, as DNA: TGTGCCAGCAGTTCGACAGGGGCCATAGGGGACACCATATATTTT. Encoded protein: CASSSTGAIGDTIYF.

This chain uses TRBV5-6 with TRBJ1-2, with unresolved D. This CDR3 has 15 residues. Germline CDR1 reads SGHDT; CDR2 reads YYEEEE. With 4 bases removed from V and 4 bases from J, the gap between germline ends came to 17 bases. CDR3 sequence (DNA): TGTGCCAGCAGCGTACAAGGGCGGTTGAGCTATGGCTACACCTTC. Protein: CASSVQGRLSYGYTF.